These 10 T cell receptor beta chains were all obtained from the same sample, sequenced in a study of shared clonotypes between healthy human individuals. The table came from immunoSEQ multiplex PCR; TCRdb's copy has only in-frame clones and leaves some out. This table holds some 2 million clones, 85% to 95% found once. The sequencing input was naive CD4+ T cells sorted from blood. Subset of the sample: CD45RA+ positively selected. These receptors came from a man aged 18 to 30 in good health.

The chain joins TRBV9 to TRBJ1-3; 10 bases align to TRBD1. Germline assignment: CDR1 SGDLS and CDR2 YYNGEE. The CDR3 sequence is 14 residues long. Trimming cost V 2 bases and J 6 bases; bases outside gene matches: 2. The CDR3 protein is CASSVGTGVNTIYF. The CDR3 nucleotides are TGTGCCAGCAGCGTCGGGACAGGGGTAAACACCATATATTTT.

On this clone itself: The identical CDR3 is also encoded by other nucleotide sequences in the sample. The V and J genes are TRBV5-1 and TRBJ2-2, with D maybe TRBD1 (6 bases). Germline V CDR1 and CDR2: SGHRS, YFSETQ. V lost 1 base, J lost 0 bases, and 7 bases lay in between. CDR3 length: 15 amino acids. CDR3 in DNA: TGCGCCAGCAGCTTGCAGGGGCCGAACACCGGGGAGCTGTTTTTT. Its translation is CASSLQGPNTGELFF.

This chain connects TRBV11-2 to TRBJ2-4, with TRBD1 matching 10 bases. This CDR3 has 18 residues. The ends lost 5 bases at V and 6 bases at J; junction bases unmatched: 16. The germline V gene has CDR1 SGHAT and CDR2 FQNNGV. The CDR3 DNA sequence: TGTGCCAGCAGCACTAGCCGGGACAGGGGACTCACAAGAAACATTCAGTACTTC. It specifies CASSTSRDRGLTRNIQYF.

The chain carries TRBV29-1 and TRBJ2-7; D uncertain. This CDR3 has 10 residues. Trimming removed 3 bases at V and 4 bases at J, with 4 bases between. Germline CDR1 is SQVTM and CDR2 is ANQGSEA. The CDR3: CSVDYYEQYF. CDR3 DNA sequence: TGCAGCGTTGACTATTACGAGCAGTACTTC.

This chain joins TRBV6-5 and TRBJ1-6; TRBD1 aligns across 8 bases. Trimming at V came to 4 bases and at J to 8 bases, leaving 7 bases not matched to a gene. The CDR3 contains 15 residues. Germline CDR1 and CDR2: MNHEY and SVGAGI. CDR3: CASSSRQGNYSPLHF. In nucleotides, the CDR3 is TGTGCCAGCAGTTCCAGACAGGGGAATTATTCACCCCTCCACTTT.

About this clone: Other DNA variants within this sample encode the same CDR3. V usage is TRBV19 and J usage is TRBJ2-5, with unresolved D. The CDR3 extends over 12 amino acids. Germline CDR1 LNHDA, CDR2 SQIVND (reference sequence). V lost 5 bases to trimming and J lost 2 bases, with 6 bases between them. CDR3 protein: CASSAQQETQYF. In DNA, the CDR3 is TGTGCCAGTAGTGCCCAGCAAGAGACCCAGTACTTC.

About this clone: A read error may account for a junction end that differs from germline. The rearrangement uses TRBV10-3 and TRBJ2-7; D assignment may be TRBD1 or TRBD2 (5 bases each). The V gene's germline CDR1 is ENHRY and CDR2 SYGVKD. This CDR3 comprises 13 residues. The CDR3 reads CAIREGNTYEQYF. The CDR3 nucleotides are TGTGCCATCCGTGAGGGGAATACCTACGAGCAGTACTTC.

The J gene is TRBJ2-3, the V gene TRBV7-3; D is possibly TRBD2 (5 bases). Germline loops: CDR1 SGHTA, CDR2 FQGTGA. The V and J ends lost 1 base and 10 bases respectively, with 9 bases between them. The CDR3 covers 12 residues. CDR3 sequence (DNA): TGTGCCAGCAGCTTAATGGGTAGCGCGCAGTATTTT. Residues: CASSLMGSAQYF.

The gene calls are TRBV25-1 and TRBJ2-5; a possible D gene is TRBD2 (5 bases). This CDR3 is 15 amino acids long. CDR1 is MGHDK and CDR2 is SYGVNS in the germline V gene. Trimming shortened V by 2 bases and J by 5 bases, and 15 bases separated the two germline ends. As DNA, the CDR3 is TGTGCCAGCAGTGAAAGGGCCTTTAGAGGGGAGACCCAGTACTTC. Translated: CASSERAFRGETQYF. Using reference TRBV25-1 and TRBJ2-5 for the parts outside the CDR3, the full variable domain is EADIYQTPRYLVIGTGKKITLECSQTMGHDKMYWYQQDPGMELHLIHYSYGVNSTEKGDLSSESTVSRIRTEHFPLTLESARPSHTSQYLCASSERAFRGETQYFGPGTRLLVL.

The chain uses TRBV28 and TRBJ1-4; a weak D match, TRBD1 (5 bases). The germline V and J ends were trimmed by 5 bases and 7 bases, with 14 bases remaining between them. This CDR3 has 14 residues. Germline CDR1 MDHEN, CDR2 SYDVKM. The DNA for the CDR3 is TGTGCCAGCAGTCCCGGGACTCTTGGTGAAAAACTGTTTTTT. It codes for CASSPGTLGEKLFF.